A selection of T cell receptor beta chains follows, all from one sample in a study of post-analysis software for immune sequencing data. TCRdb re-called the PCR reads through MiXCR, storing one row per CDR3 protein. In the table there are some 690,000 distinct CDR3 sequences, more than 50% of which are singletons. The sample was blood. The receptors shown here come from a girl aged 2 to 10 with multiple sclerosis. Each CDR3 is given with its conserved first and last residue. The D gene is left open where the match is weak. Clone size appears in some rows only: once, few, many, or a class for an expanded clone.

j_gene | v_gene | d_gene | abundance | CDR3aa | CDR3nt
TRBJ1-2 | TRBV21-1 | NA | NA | CASSKHILGGYGYTF | TGTGCCAGCAGCAAACATATCCTTGGGGGCTATGGCTACACCTTC
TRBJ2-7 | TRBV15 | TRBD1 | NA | CATSRDPTGAYEQYF | TGTGCCACCAGCAGAGACCCGACAGGGGCCTACGAGCAGTACTTC
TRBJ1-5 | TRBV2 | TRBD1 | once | CASKGWGQDIAYSNQPRHF | TGTGCCTCTAAAGGATGGGGACAGGATATTGCCTATAGCAATCAGCCCCGGCATTTT
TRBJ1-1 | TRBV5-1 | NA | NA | CASSLETAGNTEAFF | TGCGCCAGCAGCTTGGAGACGGCGGGGAACACTGAAGCTTTCTTT
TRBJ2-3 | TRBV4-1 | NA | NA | CASSQERLGLPGEDTQYF | TGCGCCAGCAGCCAAGAACGACTGGGGCTTCCGGGGGAGGATACGCAGTATTTT
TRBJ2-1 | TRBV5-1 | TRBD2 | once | CASSHGTSGSQYNEQFF | TGCGCCAGCAGCCACGGGACTAGCGGGTCTCAGTACAATGAGCAGTTCTTC
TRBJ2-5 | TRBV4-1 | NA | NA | CASSPRPGSKRETQYF | TGCGCCAGCAGCCCACGCCCCGGGAGCAAAAGGGAGACCCAGTACTTC
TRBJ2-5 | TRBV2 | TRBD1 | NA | CASSFLENRGQETQYF | TGTGCCAGCAGCTTTCTAGAGAACAGGGGGCAAGAGACCCAGTACTTC
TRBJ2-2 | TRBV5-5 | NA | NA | CASRLMWGGLGGELFF | TGTGCCAGCAGACTAATGTGGGGGGGCCTTGGCGGGGAGCTGTTTTTT
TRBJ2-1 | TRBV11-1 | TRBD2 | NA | CASSPWGLAGGPSSYNEQFF | TGTGCCAGCAGCCCGTGGGGACTAGCGGGGGGGCCGAGCTCCTACAATGAGCAGTTCTTC
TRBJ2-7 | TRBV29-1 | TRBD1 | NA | CSVGQGDYEQYF | TGCAGCGTTGGACAGGGGGACTACGAGCAGTACTTC
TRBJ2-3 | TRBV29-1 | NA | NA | CSALEAGDTQYF | TGCAGCGCCCTGGAGGCTGGAGATACGCAGTATTTT
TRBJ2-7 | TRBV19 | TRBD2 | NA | CASSALAGVGYEQYF | TGTGCCAGTAGTGCGCTAGCGGGAGTAGGATACGAGCAGTACTTC
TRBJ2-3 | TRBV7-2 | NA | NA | CASSLIHTDTQYF | TGTGCCAGCAGCTTAATTCACACAGATACGCAGTATTTT
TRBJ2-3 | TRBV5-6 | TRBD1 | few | CASSLTGETDTQYF | TGTGCCAGCAGCTTGACAGGGGAGACAGATACGCAGTATTTT
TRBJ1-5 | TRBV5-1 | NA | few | CASSLSGGSNQPQHF | TGCGCCAGCAGCTTGTCGGGTGGGAGCAATCAGCCCCAGCATTTT
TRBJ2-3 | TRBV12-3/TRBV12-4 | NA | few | CASRYSSVDTQYF | TGTGCCAGCAGATACTCTAGCGTAGATACGCAGTATTTT
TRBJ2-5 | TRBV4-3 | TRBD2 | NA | CASSQDPGGAAETQYF | TGCGCCAGCAGCCAAGATCCGGGGGGAGCGGCAGAGACCCAGTACTTC
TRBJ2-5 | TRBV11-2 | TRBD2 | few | CASSGTSGGVETQYF | TGTGCCAGCAGCGGCACTAGCGGGGGGGTTGAGACCCAGTACTTC
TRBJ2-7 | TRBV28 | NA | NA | CASKHFYEQYF | TGTGCCAGCAAGCATTTCTACGAGCAGTACTTC
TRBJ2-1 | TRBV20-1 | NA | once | CSVRGPSYNEQFF | TGCAGTGTTCGAGGGCCCTCCTACAATGAGCAGTTCTTC
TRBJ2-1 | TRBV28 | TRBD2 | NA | CASSSDSLAGLHNEQFF | TGTGCCAGCAGTTCAGACTCACTAGCGGGCCTTCACAATGAGCAGTTCTTC
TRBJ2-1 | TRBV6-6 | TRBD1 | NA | CASSRDRDNEQFF | TGTGCCAGCAGCCGGGACAGGGACAATGAGCAGTTCTTC
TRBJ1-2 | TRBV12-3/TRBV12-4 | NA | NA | CASSPTGIDHYGYTF | TGTGCCAGCAGTCCTACAGGAATCGATCACTATGGCTACACCTTC
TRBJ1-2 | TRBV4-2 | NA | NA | CASSQDGQGSYGYTF | TGTGCCAGCAGCCAAGATGGTCAGGGGAGCTATGGCTACACCTTC
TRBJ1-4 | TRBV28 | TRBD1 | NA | CASSPDRAATNEKLFF | TGTGCCAGCAGCCCGGACAGGGCCGCAACTAATGAAAAACTGTTTTTT
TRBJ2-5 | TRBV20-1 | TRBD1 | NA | CSASRNRGGETQYF | TGCAGTGCTAGTCGAAACAGGGGCGGGGAGACCCAGTACTTC
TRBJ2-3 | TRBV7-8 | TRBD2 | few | CASSSRGGRGTDTQYF | TGTGCCAGCAGCTCCCGCGGGGGGCGCGGCACAGATACGCAGTATTTT
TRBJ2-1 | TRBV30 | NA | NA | CAWSVEQGHNEQFF | TGTGCCTGGAGTGTAGAACAGGGACACAATGAGCAGTTCTTC
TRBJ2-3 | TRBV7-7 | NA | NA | CASSQTGLSTDTQYF | TGTGCCAGCAGCCAGACAGGTCTTAGCACAGATACGCAGTATTTT
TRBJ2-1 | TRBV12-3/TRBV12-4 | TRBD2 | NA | CASSLWLAGDLGYNEQFF | TGTGCCAGCAGTCTTTGGCTAGCGGGGGATCTGGGCTACAATGAGCAGTTCTTC